The rows below give T cell receptor beta chains drawn from one sample of a study of naive and memory T cell subsets. TCRdb processed the UMI-ligation and nested PCR reads anew with MiXCR; each CDR3 protein has one entry. The sample includes about 120,000 distinct CDR3 sequences, over 30% of them seen just once. The sequenced sample consisted of central memory CD4+ T cells from blood. Source of these receptors: a human donor in good health. CDR3s include the opening cysteine and the closing phenylalanine or tryptophan. A D gene is named only where the DNA matches it firmly. The listing skips clone size in some rows; elsewhere it reads once, few, many or a size class.

>TRBJ1-4|-|-|TRBV25-1
TGTGCCAGCAGTCCACCAGGGTTGTCTGAAAAACTGTTTTTT
CASSPPGLSEKLFF
>TRBJ1-5|-|-|TRBV20-1
TGCAGTGCCAGGCATAATACCCCCAATCAGCCCCAGCATTTT
CSARHNTPNQPQHF
>TRBJ2-1|TRBD1|few|TRBV6-2/TRBV6-3
TGTGCCAGCAGTTCCTCGGACAGGGATGGTGAGCAGTTCTTC
CASSSSDRDGEQFF
>TRBJ2-5|TRBD2|-|TRBV5-4
TGTGCCAGCAACCTGATCACGCGGGAGAGGCAAGAGACCCAGTACTTC
CASNLITRERQETQYF
>TRBJ2-7|-|-|TRBV29-1
TGCAGCGTTGATGAGGGTATGGAGCAGTACTTC
CSVDEGMEQYF
>TRBJ2-7|-|few|TRBV29-1
TGCAGCGTTGGGGGAACCCGGGGCTACGAGCAGTACTTC
CSVGGTRGYEQYF
>TRBJ2-7|-|-|TRBV28
TGTGCCAGCAGAGTTGACAAACGCTACGAGCAGTACTTC
CASRVDKRYEQYF
>TRBJ1-1|-|few|TRBV5-1
TGCGCCAGCAGCTTTTCCGAGGGAACTGAAGCTTTCTTT
CASSFSEGTEAFF
>TRBJ1-4|-|-|TRBV10-3
TGTGCCATCAGCGAAGGGGCGGCTAATGAAAAACTGTTTTTT
CAISEGAANEKLFF
>TRBJ2-7|TRBD1|-|TRBV7-8
TGTGCCAGCAGCTTGGACAGGGCGTCTCGAGGGCAGTACTTC
CASSLDRASRGQYF
>TRBJ2-1|-|many|TRBV25-1
TGTGCCAGCAGTGAATATCGGCTAGCGAACAATGAGCAGTTCTTC
CASSEYRLANNEQFF
>TRBJ1-1|-|-|TRBV7-2
TGTGCCAGCAGCTTAGTCACTGAAGCTTTCTTT
CASSLVTEAFF
>TRBJ1-1|-|few|TRBV28
TGTGCCAGCAGTTTAAGTGGGGGCCTCCGGGGCACTGAAGCTTTCTTT
CASSLSGGLRGTEAFF
>TRBJ2-3|-|-|TRBV7-3
TGTGCCAGCAGTCGTGGCCCCGTGGCAGATACGCAGTATTTT
CASSRGPVADTQYF
>TRBJ2-2|-|few|TRBV6-1
TGTGCCAGCATCTGGGGAAACACCGGGGAGCTGTTTTTT
CASIWGNTGELFF
>TRBJ1-1|-|-|TRBV28
TGTGCCAGCAGTCCTTCAATGTACGCTGAAGCTTTCTTT
CASSPSMYAEAFF
>TRBJ1-2|TRBD1|-|TRBV29-1
TGCAGCGTTGGACAGGGGCCACCTAACTATGGCTACACCTTC
CSVGQGPPNYGYTF
>TRBJ2-3|-|few|TRBV20-1
TGCAGTGCTAGAGGACCCCGCCCAGATACGCAGTATTTT
CSARGPRPDTQYF
>TRBJ2-7|TRBD1|many|TRBV2
TGTGCCAGCAGCGGACCTGGATTCCGACAGGCTGGGACAGTTGCTTTCTACGAGCAGTACTTC
CASSGPGFRQAGTVAFYEQYF
>TRBJ2-1|TRBD2|few|TRBV27
TGTGCCAGCAGTTTGATCGGTCTAGCGGGAGGGCCAGGGAGCAATGAGCAGTTCTTC
CASSLIGLAGGPGSNEQFF
>TRBJ2-2|-|-|TRBV20-1
TGCAGTGCTAGACCATATACAGCTAATCCGAACACCGGGGAGCTGTTTTTT
CSARPYTANPNTGELFF
>TRBJ2-1|TRBD2|-|TRBV5-1
TGCGCCAGCAGCCCTTTAGCGGGAGCCATAAGTGAGCAGTTCTTC
CASSPLAGAISEQFF
>TRBJ2-5|TRBD2|-|TRBV10-3
TGTGCCATCAGTGAGTCGACGGCGGGAGGAGAGACCCAGTACTTC
CAISESTAGGETQYF
>TRBJ2-3|-|few|TRBV11-3
TGTGCCAGCAGCCAAGAAATGAAAGCAGATACGCAGTATTTT
CASSQEMKADTQYF
>TRBJ1-5|-|-|TRBV18
TGTGCCAGCTCTCTGGAACGACCAGGGAGTTTGCAGCCCCAGCATTTT
CASSLERPGSLQPQHF
>TRBJ2-4|TRBD2|few|TRBV14
TGTGCCAGCAGCCGCGTCGGGGACTACGAAAACATTCAGTACTTC
CASSRVGDYENIQYF
>TRBJ2-7|TRBD2|-|TRBV6-2/TRBV6-3
TGTGCCAGCCAGAACGCGGGAGCCTACGAGCAGTACTTC
CASQNAGAYEQYF
>TRBJ2-1|-|few|TRBV14
TGTGCCAGCAGCCCAACTACAGGGTACGTAAATGATGAGCAGTTCTTC
CASSPTTGYVNDEQFF
>TRBJ2-3|-|many|TRBV20-1
TGCAGTGCTAGAGGGGAAGGGTGGACAGATACGCAGTATTTT
CSARGEGWTDTQYF
>TRBJ2-3|-|-|TRBV19
TGTGCCAGTAGTAATTCCCTAGAAAGCACAGATACGCAGTATTTT
CASSNSLESTDTQYF